This TCR beta chain was identified in a study of blood T cell repertoires in COVID-19. At the level of the study: Specimens from acute and convalescent COVID-19 originated in the United States, Italy and Spain.

The germline V and J ends were trimmed by 5 bases and 3 bases, with 22 bases remaining between them. The germline CDR1 and CDR2 sequences are MNHEY and SMNVEV (reference sequence). This CDR3 contains 18 residues. The table came from immunoSEQ multiplex PCR; TCRdb's copy has only in-frame clones and leaves some out. This table has approximately 220,000 clones, around 84% appearing once. All enrollees were about 18 to 89 years old and from fewer than 25 US areas. This sequence was found in a woman aged 35 to 49 with acute COVID-19. Sequencing was performed on PBMCs or T cells enriched from blood (not recorded which). V is TRBV27 and J is TRBJ2-2, with D possibly matching TRBD2 (7 bases). CDR3 DNA: TGTGCCAGCAGTCGAGGGGGTGCTGGCGGGGGAGACACCGGGGAGCTGTTTTTT. It encodes CASSRGGAGGGDTGELFF.